This TCR beta chain was recorded in a study of blood T cell repertoires in COVID-19 (dated by TCRdb to the early 2020s). Describing the broader study: Samples covering the acute and convalescent phases of COVID-19 were provided by collaborators in the United States, Italy and Spain. The material from the prospective study consisted of cDNA or gDNA derived from T cells, B-cell-depleted T cells, or PBMCs. Subjects who had been exposed to COVID-19, were actively infected with it, or had recovered from it provided the deeply sampled blood TCRbeta repertoires that made up the dataset. The repertoires were made available in a free public database intended to serve as a resource for research on the immune response to SARS-CoV-2. The samples were drawn from two sources: the first 160 participants of the ongoing ImmuneRACE study, and about 1,300 subjects contributed by 6 global collaborators. Sample metadata almost always included a de-identified subject ID, COVID-19 status, age in years and sex. Where available, HLA class I and class II types were obtained from metadata supplied by the sample provider rather than from assay-based typing. What the authors observed across the whole study: The quantity of clinical and demographic metadata differed by source and by participant and was supplied without curation.

In the prospective study, participants were roughly 18 to 90 years old, resided in 24 geographic areas of the United States, and were enrolled through a virtual design. In the prospective study, participants were assigned to cohorts based on the clinical history participants reported in a screening survey and a study questionnaire. ImmuneRACE Cohort 3 recovered participants were defined by two consecutive negative NP/OP PCR tests, healthcare professional clearance, or symptom resolution. In the prospective study, whole blood, serum and a nasopharyngeal or oropharyngeal swab were collected from each participant by mobile phlebotomists. Additional blood draws and questionnaires over an approximately two-month period could optionally be provided by prospective study participants. Before DNA extraction, prospective study blood samples were shipped either frozen or at room temperature. Measured from the cysteine to the phenylalanine, the CDR3 is 14 residues long. The entry retains the CDR3 DNA only, 42 bases that are in frame from base 1. The germline V gene specifies MNHEY as CDR1 and SVGAGI as CDR2. V is cut back by 6 bases and J by 7 bases, with 7 bases in the junction unmatched.

TCRbeta CDR3 regions were amplified from genomic DNA by means of the immunoSEQ Assay, a bias-controlled multiplex PCR. Under the source paper's analysis protocol: Nucleated cell counts per sample were estimated from amplification of reference gene primers within the assay. Sequence reads were collapsed and filtered to measure the absolute abundance of every unique TCRbeta CDR3 rearrangement. Productive Simpson clonality was computed per sample as the square root of Simpson's diversity index over productive rearrangements. TCRdb took this table from immuneACCESS and kept in-frame rearrangements with V and J called. Such tables lack part of the clones; where checked against another copy, unresolved V genes explain under half of the gap, and the rest is unexplained. V and J calls and clone size come straight from that table; D and trimming were deduced from the DNA. The sample contains under 300,000 clones, approximately 90% of them found a single time. The top ten clones comprise around 15% of the sample.

Note on this clone: Its antigen remains unidentified. Per-base qualities were not stored, and no clone one base away is much larger.

The chain joins TRBV6-5 to TRBJ1-5; 9 central bases correspond to TRBD1. The receptor comes from a man between 18 and 35 years old who had recovered from COVID-19. Sequenced material: PBMCs or T cells enriched from blood (not recorded which). The nucleotide sequence is TGTGCCAGCAGAGACACAGGGGGCGCGCAGCCCCAGCATTTT. It encodes CASRDTGGAQPQHF.